Listed below are T cell receptor beta chains from one sample, sequenced in a study of T cells after yellow fever vaccination. From the 5' RACE reads, TCRdb called clonotypes with MiXCR, one entry per CDR3 protein. The sample yields 120,000 to 150,000 distinct CDR3 sequences, more than 6% seen once. The input for sequencing was CD4+ T cells sorted from PBMCs, taken 5 days after the yellow fever booster vaccination. The receptors stem from a man between 25 and 39 years old who received the YFV17D yellow fever vaccine. The CDR3 runs from the conserved cysteine through the conserved F or W. A D gene is named only where the DNA matches it firmly.

V gene,D gene,J gene,CDR3 protein
TRBV19,TRBD2,TRBJ2-7,CASKASGTYEQYF
TRBV5-5,.,TRBJ2-7,CASSLAAAPFSYEQYF
TRBV20-1,.,TRBJ2-5,CSARQGRSQETQYF
TRBV28,TRBD1,TRBJ1-3,CASSQDRGVGGNTIYF
TRBV7-2,TRBD1,TRBJ2-5,CASSLATGFVGETQYF
TRBV12-3/TRBV12-4,.,TRBJ2-1,CASSFAEAYNEQFF
TRBV19,.,TRBJ1-5,CASSIGNQPQHF
TRBV20-1,TRBD2,TRBJ2-3,CSASSSGRGFTDTQYF
TRBV20-1,TRBD1,TRBJ1-2,CSARAGDRISYGYTF
TRBV12-3/TRBV12-4,.,TRBJ2-1,CASSHLGGSSNEQFF
TRBV13,TRBD1,TRBJ2-1,CASSHRDRGHNEQFF
TRBV20-1,TRBD1,TRBJ2-5,CSAATGSRQETQYF
TRBV6-5,.,TRBJ1-1,CASSYERQLNTEAFF
TRBV4-3,.,TRBJ2-7,CASSQEAQYYEQYF
TRBV4-3,.,TRBJ2-3,CASSQPPTDTQYF
TRBV21-1,.,TRBJ2-7,CASTHRAPVDEQYF
TRBV6-5,.,TRBJ1-3,CASSFTDPSRAGNTIYF
TRBV24-1,TRBD1,TRBJ1-5,CATMRPGQGPNQPQHF
TRBV11-2,TRBD2,TRBJ2-3,CASSLVIASGTSTDTQYF
TRBV5-1,TRBD2,TRBJ2-7,CASRAGENYEQYF
TRBV7-2,.,TRBJ2-7,CASSLKTSGAYEQYF
TRBV12-3/TRBV12-4,TRBD1,TRBJ1-1,CASSFFQGAAEAFF
TRBV7-2,.,TRBJ2-5,CASSRESQETQYF
TRBV5-1,TRBD2,TRBJ2-7,CASSLRGAGGPIDEQYF
TRBV18,TRBD1,TRBJ2-5,CASSPTAGGQETQYF
TRBV12-3/TRBV12-4,.,TRBJ1-1,CASGTGRNTEAFF
TRBV11-1,TRBD2,TRBJ2-3,CASSAGTSGSVGTDTQYF
TRBV3-1,.,TRBJ2-7,CASSPSSSYEQYF
TRBV5-1,TRBD2,TRBJ2-1,CASSLVGRMGYNEQFF
TRBV7-2,TRBD2,TRBJ2-5,CASSAGGLEETQYF
TRBV5-6,TRBD1,TRBJ2-7,CASGRTGDNYEQYF
TRBV7-2,.,TRBJ2-7,CASSLPGRYEQYF
TRBV5-1,TRBD2,TRBJ2-7,CASSWGLAGVGSYEQYF
TRBV20-1,TRBD2,TRBJ2-3,CSAPNAGLYQDTQYF
TRBV6-1,TRBD1,TRBJ2-7,CASRPRRTGSLYEQYF
TRBV7-2,.,TRBJ2-7,CASRTGTGFYEQYF
TRBV6-5,TRBD1,TRBJ2-3,CASIKRGKTGGTDTQYF
TRBV5-5,TRBD1,TRBJ1-2,CASSTDRVEYGYTF
TRBV24-1,.,TRBJ2-5,CATSDSLWATQYF
TRBV20-1,.,TRBJ2-3,CSAGGVGASTDTQYF
TRBV27,TRBD1,TRBJ2-1,CASRERGTGRNEQFF
TRBV5-1,.,TRBJ2-6,CASSSAPLSGANVLTF
TRBV20-1,.,TRBJ2-3,CCARDYGGDSGTDTQYF
TRBV10-3,TRBD2,TRBJ2-1,CAISAFGGSSYNEQFF
TRBV7-2,.,TRBJ1-3,CASSPSVPYGNTIYF
TRBV2,.,TRBJ2-1,CASRMAGIYNEQFF
TRBV7-9,.,TRBJ1-2,CASSSWTVGYTF
TRBV7-2,.,TRBJ2-1,CASSRPRNEQFF